A single sample is the source of the 12 T cell receptor beta chains below, sequenced in a study of metastatic and nonmetastatic thyroid tumors. TCRdb used MiXCR to call clones anew from the PCR reads. The sample records just over 40,000 clones, about an eighth being singletons. Thyroid surgery took place with no prior treatment in any patient. The sequenced sample was blood. The receptor set was obtained from a female donor with papillary thyroid cancer or a benign thyroid nodule (not recorded which). Some clones in this sample may be carry-over from other donors' samples.

The chain combines TRBV4-3 with TRBJ2-2; the D is unclear. The V end lost 0 bases, the J end lost 4 bases, and 3 bases lay between the germline ends. This CDR3 region has 13 residues. Germline V gives CDR1 LGHNA, CDR2 YSLEER. The CDR3 loop is CASSQDGTGELFF. As DNA, the CDR3 is TGCGCCAGCAGCCAAGACGGCACCGGGGAGCTGTTTTTT.

This clone was found many times. The chain combines TRBV7-3 with TRBJ2-1; 8 positions match TRBD2. The CDR3 length is 16 residues. Germline values: CDR1 SGHTA, CDR2 FQGTGA. J lost 8 bases, V lost 5 bases, and 14 bases had no gene match. The CDR3 region has the DNA TGTGCCAGCAGCCCTGTGCCAGCGGGAGTGGTCGATGAGCAGTTCTTC. Its translation is CASSPVPAGVVDEQFF.

Note on this clone: The CDR3 does not close with the conserved phenylalanine or tryptophan, likely indicating a read error. The DNA is left out, because the CDR3 cannot be placed on it with certainty; the CDR3 is given as TCRdb lists it. V gene TRBV28 combines with J gene TRBJ2-5. The CDR3 contains 13 residues when both ends are counted. Germline values: CDR1 MDHEN, CDR2 SYDVKM. The CDR3 reads CASSLGRVETLYL.

Ten or more counts support this clone. This chain connects TRBV27 to TRBJ2-2; 7 positions agree with TRBD1. The V gene's germline CDR1 is MNHEY and CDR2 SMNVEV (reference sequence). The CDR3 spans 16 residues. With 3 bases clipped from V and 0 bases from J, the junction kept 4 bases outside the gene matches. CDR3 loop: CASSFLGQANTGELFF. Here the CDR3 DNA reads TGTGCCAGCAGTTTTCTCGGACAGGCGAACACCGGGGAGCTGTTTTTT.

This clone was seen at least ten times. The rearrangement uses TRBV7-9 and TRBJ2-7; D perhaps matches TRBD2 (6 bases). In germline, CDR1 is SEHNR, CDR2 FQNEAQ (reference sequence). V was cut by 3 bases and J by 0 bases, with 9 bases left in between. The CDR3 loop spans 14 amino acids. The CDR3 protein is CASSFPGDSYEQYF. The CDR3 region has the DNA TGTGCCAGCAGCTTCCCGGGAGACTCCTACGAGCAGTACTTC.

This clone was seen at least ten times. The chain joins TRBV11-2 to TRBJ2-7; 7 positions agree with TRBD1. The CDR3 has 13 residues. Trimming at V came to 8 bases and at J to 0 bases, leaving 4 bases not matched to a gene. CDR1 SGHAT and CDR2 FQNNGV come from the germline V gene. The CDR3 sequence is CASRTGASYEQYF. CDR3 coding DNA: TGTGCCAGCCGTACAGGGGCCTCCTACGAGCAGTACTTC.

This clone came up many times. The V gene is TRBV24-1, the J gene TRBJ2-1, with D tentatively TRBD2 (6 bases). Germline V CDR1 and CDR2: KGHDR, SFDVKD. Trimming stripped 9 bases from V and 4 bases from J, with 18 bases between. The CDR3 totals 15 residues. CDR3 nucleotide sequence: TGTGCCACCTCCCCGGCGGACTACCCTTACAATGAGCAGTTCTTC. Protein product: CATSPADYPYNEQFF.

This clone was counted only a few times. This chain connects TRBV28 to TRBJ1-5; D call uncertain. CDR3 length: 16 residues. Germline CDR1 MDHEN, CDR2 SYDVKM. Trimming shortened V by 6 bases and J by 10 bases, and 25 bases separated the two germline ends. CDR3 DNA sequence: TGTGCCAGCAGCCCCTCGGGCAGCGGAGGACGGGAACCCCAGCATTTT. Its translation: CASSPSGSGGREPQHF.

Worth noting for this clone: An end of the junction differs from the germline gene, which may be a read error. The chain has TRBV28 and TRBJ2-3; 7 bases align to TRBD2. The CDR3 has 19 residues. Germline CDR1 reads MDHEN; CDR2 reads SYDVKM. DNA for the CDR3: TGTGCCAGAAGTTTCCTTGGGAATCCTAGCGGAGATAGCACAGATACGCAGTATTTT. This codes for CARSFLGNPSGDSTDTQYF. Full variable domain (missing parts from reference TRBV28 and TRBJ2-3): DVKVTQSSRYLVKRTGEKVFLECVQDMDHENMFWYRQDPGLGLRLIYFSYDVKMKEKGDIPEGYSVSREKKERFSLILESASTNQTSMYLCARSFLGNPSGDSTDTQYFGPGTRLTVL.

The V and J genes are TRBV6-2 or TRBV6-3 and TRBJ2-3; D unresolved. Trimming pared 6 bases from V and 3 bases from J, leaving 10 bases between. The germline V gene encodes CDR1 MNHEY and CDR2 SVGEGT. CDR3 length: 13 amino acids. CDR3 loop: CASSLVSTDTQYF. In nucleotides, the CDR3 is TGTGCCAGCAGCTTGGTCTCAACAGATACGCAGTATTTT.

This clone was detected ten times or more. The CDR3 region is CASSQVNLRTGEGNQPQHF. The CDR3 DNA sequence: TGCGCCAGCAGCCAAGTGAACCTTAGGACAGGGGAAGGCAATCAGCCCCAGCATTTT. This chain links TRBV4-1 with TRBJ1-5, with TRBD1 matching over 9 bases. Germline trimming cut 1 base from V and 2 bases from J; bases unmatched to any gene: 12. Per germline, CDR1 MGHRA and CDR2 YSYEKL. The CDR3 contains 19 residues.

This clone was seen ten or more times. CDR3 nucleotide sequence: TGCGCCAGCAGCCAAGATACCGGGACAGGGGGCGCGAGTGGCTACACCTTC. Encoded protein: CASSQDTGTGGASGYTF. This rearrangement joins TRBV4-1 to TRBJ1-2, with 12 bases fitting TRBD1. Trimming took 0 bases from V and 7 from J; bases not matched to a gene: 9. Germline CDR1 is MGHRA and CDR2 is YSYEKL. This CDR3 has 17 amino acids.